This TCR beta chain was sequenced for a study of shared clonotypes between healthy human individuals. This clone was counted between two and nine times. The table came from immunoSEQ multiplex PCR; TCRdb's copy has only in-frame clones and leaves some out. The table lists about 1.1 million clones, 70% to 80% of them singletons. Donors, healthy HIV-negative adults, lacked recent acute infections or vaccinations. The length of the CDR3 is 17 residues. The germline V gene encodes CDR1 SEHNR and CDR2 FQNEAQ (reference sequence). Trimming cost V 5 bases and J 4 bases, with 23 bases left between them. The TCR originated in a man between 18 and 29 years old in good health. Some clones in this sample may be carry-over from other donors' samples. V gene TRBV7-9 combines with J gene TRBJ1-2, with D maybe TRBD1 (5 bases). The sequenced sample consisted of memory CD4+ T cells from PBMCs. Subset here: CD45RA-negative fraction. This chain's CDR3 is CASSRLQYVDRPYGYTF. CDR3 bases: TGTGCCAGCAGCCGATTACAATACGTAGACAGACCCTATGGCTACACCTTC.